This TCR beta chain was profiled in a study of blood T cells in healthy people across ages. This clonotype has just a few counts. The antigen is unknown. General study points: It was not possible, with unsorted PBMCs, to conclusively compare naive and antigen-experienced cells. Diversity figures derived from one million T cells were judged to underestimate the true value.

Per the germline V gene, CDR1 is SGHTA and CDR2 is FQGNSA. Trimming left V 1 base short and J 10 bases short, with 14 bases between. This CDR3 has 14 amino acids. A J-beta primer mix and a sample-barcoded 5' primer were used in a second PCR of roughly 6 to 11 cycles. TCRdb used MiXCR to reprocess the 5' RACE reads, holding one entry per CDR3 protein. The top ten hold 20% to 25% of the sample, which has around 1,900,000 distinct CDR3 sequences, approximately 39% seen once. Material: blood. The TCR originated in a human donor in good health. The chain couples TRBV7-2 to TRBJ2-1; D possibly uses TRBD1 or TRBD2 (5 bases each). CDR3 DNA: TGTGCCAGCAGCTTAGGACTCCTGAGGGGAGAGCAGTTCTTC. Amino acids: CASSLGLLRGEQFF.